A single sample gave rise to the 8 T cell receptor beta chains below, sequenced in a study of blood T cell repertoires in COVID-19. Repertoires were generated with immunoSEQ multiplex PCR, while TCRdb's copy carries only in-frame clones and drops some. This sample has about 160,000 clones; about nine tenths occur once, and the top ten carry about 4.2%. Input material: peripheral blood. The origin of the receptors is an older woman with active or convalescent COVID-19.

The CDR3 nucleotides are TGTGCCAGCGGATACGAAAGGGGGCTTTATGGCTACACCTTC. It yields the protein CASGYERGLYGYTF. The chain couples TRBV27 to TRBJ1-2; TRBD1 matches 7 bases. CDR1 and CDR2 from the germline V gene are MNHEY and SMNVEV (reference sequence). The trim removed 8 bases at V and 5 bases at J, leaving 11 bases unmatched. CDR3 length equals 14 residues.

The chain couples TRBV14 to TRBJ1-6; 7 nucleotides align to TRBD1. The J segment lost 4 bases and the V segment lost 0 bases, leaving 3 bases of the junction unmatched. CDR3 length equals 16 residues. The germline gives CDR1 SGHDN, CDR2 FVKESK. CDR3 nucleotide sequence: TGTGCCAGCAGCCAAGACCTGACAGGGTATAATTCACCCCTCCACTTT. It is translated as CASSQDLTGYNSPLHF.

The CDR3 DNA reads TGTGCCATCAGCGACGGGGATTTCAGTCAGCCCCAGCATTTT. Amino acid sequence: CAISDGDFSQPQHF. The gene calls are TRBV10-3 and TRBJ1-5; D remains ambiguous. CDR3 length equals 14 residues. V lost 6 bases, J lost 6 bases, and 15 bases lay in between. The germline CDR1 and CDR2 sequences are ENHRY and SYGVKD.

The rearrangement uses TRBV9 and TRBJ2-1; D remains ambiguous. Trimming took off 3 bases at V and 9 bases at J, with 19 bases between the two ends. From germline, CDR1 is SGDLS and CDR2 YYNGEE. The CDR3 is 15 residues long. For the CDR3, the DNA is TGTGCCAGCAGCGCTCAACTGGGCCGAACCTCTGAGCAGTTCTTC. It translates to CASSAQLGRTSEQFF.

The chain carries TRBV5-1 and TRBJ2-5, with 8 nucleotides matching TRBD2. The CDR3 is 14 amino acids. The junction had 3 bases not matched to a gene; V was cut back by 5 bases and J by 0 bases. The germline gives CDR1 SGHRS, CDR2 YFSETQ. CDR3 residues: CASRAGAHQETQYF. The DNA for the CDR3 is TGCGCCAGCAGAGCGGGGGCCCACCAAGAGACCCAGTACTTC.

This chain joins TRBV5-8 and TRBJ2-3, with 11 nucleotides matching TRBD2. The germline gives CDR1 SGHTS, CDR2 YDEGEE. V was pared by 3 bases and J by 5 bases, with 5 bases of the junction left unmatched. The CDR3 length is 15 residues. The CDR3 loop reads CASSSRLAGKDTQYF. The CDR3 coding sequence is TGTGCCAGCAGCTCGAGACTAGCGGGGAAAGATACGCAGTATTTT.

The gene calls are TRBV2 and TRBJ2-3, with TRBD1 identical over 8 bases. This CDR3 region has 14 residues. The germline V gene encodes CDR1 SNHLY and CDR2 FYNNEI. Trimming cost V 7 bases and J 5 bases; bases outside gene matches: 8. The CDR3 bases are TGTGCCAGCAAGGAGGACAGGGTAGGAGATACGCAGTATTTT. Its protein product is CASKEDRVGDTQYF.

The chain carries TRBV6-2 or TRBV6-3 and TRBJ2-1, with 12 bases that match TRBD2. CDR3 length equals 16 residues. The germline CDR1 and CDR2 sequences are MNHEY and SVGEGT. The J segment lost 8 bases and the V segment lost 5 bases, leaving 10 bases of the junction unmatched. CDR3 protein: CASSKTLAGGMDEQFF. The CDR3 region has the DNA TGTGCCAGCAGTAAGACCCTAGCGGGGGGGATGGATGAGCAGTTCTTC.